Here is one TCR beta chain with its context. Its antigen is unidentified. The data originate from a study of cytomegalovirus exposure and HLA in healthy donors. Study results and caveats: With DRB1 most and HLA-C fewest, TCR association rates differed between HLA loci in a later analysis. From TCR beta sequences, most subjects' HLA-A and HLA-B alleles were reportedly predicted accurately. Investigators reported around 150 TCR beta chains as tied to cytomegalovirus. Published work reported that the classifier diagnosed cytomegalovirus status with high specificity and sensitivity.

Vbeta (60) and Jbeta (13) primers were used in the PCR. Assay used: immunoSEQ multiplex PCR; TCRdb lists only in-frame clones, some missing. The table has 100,000 or so clones, 75% seen once. The length of the CDR3 is 15 residues. The germline gives CDR1 MDHEN, CDR2 SYDVKM. V lost 5 bases, J lost 3 bases, and 17 bases lay in between. The TCR was taken from a man aged 40-49 years in good health and CMV-seronegative. The chain joins TRBV28 to TRBJ2-7; D possibly corresponds to TRBD2 (6 bases). The sequencing sample was made of PBMCs. CDR3 region: CASSPLGLGIYEQYF. The CDR3 DNA is TGTGCCAGCAGTCCCCTGGGACTGGGAATCTACGAGCAGTACTTC.